Below, 32 T cell receptor beta chains from the same sample are listed, as sequenced in a study of early stage breast cancer tumors. Here immunoSEQ multiplex PCR was the method, and the copy in TCRdb shows in-frame clones only, minus some. The sample gives about 9,900 clones, around 60% of which show up once; 10% to 15% is in the top ten. Sequencing was carried out using breast tumor tissue. These TCRs come from a person aged 55 to 75 with breast cancer.

The rearrangement links TRBV19 to TRBJ2-7, with D perhaps TRBD1 (7 bases). The CDR3 runs to 14 residues. Trimming cost V 5 bases and J 12 bases, with 23 bases left between them. Germline CDR1 is LNHDA and CDR2 is SQIVND (reference sequence). CDR3 protein: CASSFSGGHLPRYF. CDR3 coding DNA: TGTGCCAGTAGTTTTTCAGGGGGGCACCTCCCGAGGTACTTC.

The chain couples TRBV6-6 to TRBJ2-7, with D possibly matching TRBD1 (5 bases). This CDR3 spans 14 amino acids. V was shortened by 6 bases and J by 4 bases, with 16 bases between the two germline ends. Germline V gene lookup returns CDR1 MNHNY and CDR2 SVGAGI (reference sequence). CDR3 coding DNA: TGTGCCAGCAGGCCCAGGGAAGGGTTTTACGAGCAGTACTTC. Translation gives CASRPREGFYEQYF.

This clone was detected a few times. This chain connects TRBV28 to TRBJ1-4; D unclear. The CDR3 covers 14 residues. The germline V gene encodes CDR1 MDHEN and CDR2 SYDVKM. Trimming took 5 bases from V and 8 from J, leaving 15 bases between them. In DNA form, the CDR3 reads TGTGCCAGCAGTAAGGCTCCCTCGAAGGAAAAACTGTTTTTT. The encoded protein is CASSKAPSKEKLFF. The variable domain in full, completed from reference TRBV28 and TRBJ1-4, reads DVKVTQSSRYLVKRTGEKVFLECVQDMDHENMFWYRQDPGLGLRLIYFSYDVKMKEKGDIPEGYSVSREKKERFSLILESASTNQTSMYLCASSKAPSKEKLFFGSGTQLSVL.

The rearrangement joins TRBV4-1 to TRBJ2-3; 10 bases are shared with TRBD2. The CDR3 covers 20 residues. J gave up 4 bases and V 0 bases, and 16 bases lay outside the gene matches. CDR1 and CDR2 (germline): MGHRA, YSYEKL. As DNA, the CDR3 is TGCGCCAGCAGCCAAGATTTTGCCGGGGCTAGCGGGAGTGGGTCAGATACGCAGTATTTT. The encoded protein is CASSQDFAGASGSGSDTQYF.

The chain links TRBV18 to TRBJ1-1, with 9 bases that match TRBD1. V was pared by 1 base and J by 1 base, with 7 bases of the junction left unmatched. The CDR3 is made up of 17 amino acids. In germline, CDR1 is KGHSH, CDR2 LQKENI. The CDR3 region is CASSPQLPGQGNTEAFF. CDR3 DNA sequence: TGTGCCAGCTCACCACAATTACCGGGACAGGGGAACACTGAAGCTTTCTTT.

The CDR3 sequence is CASSLSVGVPDTQYF. The CDR3, as DNA: TGTGCCAGCAGCCTATCCGTAGGGGTCCCAGATACGCAGTATTTT. The J gene is TRBJ2-3, the V gene TRBV28; the D gene is possibly TRBD1 (5 bases). V lost 6 bases, J lost 4 bases, and 17 bases lay in between. The CDR3 totals 15 residues. CDR1 and CDR2 from the germline V gene are MDHEN and SYDVKM.

The CDR3 spells CASLRDRAFF. The CDR3 nucleotides are TGTGCCAGCCTCCGGGACCGGGCTTTCTTT. The chain has TRBV6-5 and TRBJ1-1; D might be TRBD1 (5 bases). The length of the CDR3 is 10 residues. Per germline, CDR1 MNHEY and CDR2 SVGAGI. V was cut by 8 bases and J by 11 bases, with 12 bases left in between.

The chain has TRBV6-6 and TRBJ2-2; D not certain. Between the trimmed V and J ends, which lost 0 bases and 5 bases, there was a span of 10 bases. CDR3 length: 15 residues. Germline-derived CDR1 and CDR2 are MNHNY and SVGAGI (reference sequence). The CDR3 nucleotides are TGTGCCAGCAGTTACTCGAACCGGCGGACCGGGGAGCTGTTTTTT. As protein: CASSYSNRRTGELFF.

The chain recombines TRBV29-1 with TRBJ2-7; D possibly corresponds to TRBD1 (6 bases). V dropped 7 bases and J dropped 3 bases, with 13 bases sitting between them. From germline, CDR1 is SQVTM and CDR2 ANQGSEA. The CDR3 is 12 residues long. This CDR3 reads CSAEGDNYEQYF. The CDR3 coding sequence is TGCAGCGCCGAAGGGGACAACTACGAGCAGTACTTC.

The CDR3: CASSSIHRGPYEQYF. CDR3 DNA sequence: TGTGCCAGCAGTTCTATCCACCGGGGACCCTACGAGCAGTACTTC. The chain uses TRBV28 and TRBJ2-7, with D tentatively TRBD1 or TRBD2 (5 bases each). This CDR3 is 15 amino acids long. The germline V gene encodes CDR1 MDHEN and CDR2 SYDVKM. V lost 4 bases to trimming and J lost 2 bases, with 15 bases between them.

This chain uses TRBV19 with TRBJ1-1; TRBD1 matches at 7 bases. J gave up 3 bases and V 3 bases, and 7 bases lay outside the gene matches. Germline loops: CDR1 LNHDA, CDR2 SQIVND (reference sequence). The CDR3 length is 15 residues. The CDR3: CASSIPTGRYTEAFF. The CDR3 DNA is TGTGCCAGTAGTATCCCGACAGGGAGGTACACTGAAGCTTTCTTT.

The gene calls are TRBV12-5 and TRBJ2-4; 8 bases line up with TRBD2. From germline, CDR1 is LGHNT and CDR2 FRNRAP. The V segment lost 6 bases and the J segment 6 bases; nucleotides outside the gene matches: 7. The CDR3 covers 14 residues. The CDR3 sequence is CASGLRGGGNIQYF. In DNA, the CDR3 is TGTGCTAGTGGCCTACGGGGGGGCGGAAACATTCAGTACTTC.

DNA of the CDR3: TGTGCCTGGAGTGTCCAAGTGACAAGGAACACTGAAGCTTTCTTT. The encoded protein is CAWSVQVTRNTEAFF. The chain carries TRBV30 and TRBJ1-1; unclear D gene. The CDR3 is 15 residues long. In germline, CDR1 is GTSNPN, CDR2 SVGIG (reference sequence). The V and J ends lost 0 bases and 1 base respectively, with 12 bases between them. The whole variable domain, remainder taken from reference TRBV30 and TRBJ1-1, is SQTIHQWPATLVQPVGSPLSLECTVEGTSNPNLYWYRQAAGRGLQLLFYSVGIGQISSEVPQNLSASRPQDRQFILSSKKLLLSDSGFYLCAWSVQVTRNTEAFFGQGTRLTVV.

The gene calls are TRBV28 and TRBJ2-1; D may be TRBD2 (7 bases). The CDR3 consists of 19 residues. CDR1 MDHEN and CDR2 SYDVKM come from the germline V gene. Between the trimmed V and J ends, which lost 7 bases and 7 bases, there was a span of 32 bases. The CDR3 region is CASNPTATGGNRRGNEQFF. In nucleotides, the CDR3 is TGTGCCAGCAACCCAACCGCTACGGGGGGCAACCGGAGGGGGAATGAGCAGTTCTTC.

Only a few counts were recorded for this clone. The genes are TRBV5-1 and TRBJ1-1; D is possibly TRBD1 (5 bases). The CDR3 spans 15 residues. Trimming shortened V by 0 bases and J by 0 bases, and 9 bases separated the two germline ends. Germline CDR1 is SGHRS and CDR2 is YFSETQ. The CDR3 nucleotides read TGCGCCAGCAGCTTGGTCGGGGCCATGAACACTGAAGCTTTCTTT. It is translated as CASSLVGAMNTEAFF.

The V gene is TRBV18, the J gene TRBJ1-5; no clear D. The germline CDR1 and CDR2 sequences are KGHSH and LQKENI. V lost 6 bases, J lost 0 bases, and 6 bases lay in between. The CDR3 has 13 residues. CDR3 coding DNA: TGTGCCAGCTCCCGTGCTAGCAATCAGCCCCAGCATTTT. The encoded protein is CASSRASNQPQHF.

This clone was detected only a few times. The genes are TRBV6-5 and TRBJ1-1; TRBD1 might be the D (5 bases). V dropped 5 bases and J dropped 1 base, with 8 bases sitting between them. CDR1 and CDR2 from the germline V gene are MNHEY and SVGAGI. The CDR3 has 13 residues. DNA for the CDR3: TGTGCCAGCAGTCTTACAGGGAACACTGAAGCTTTCTTT. It specifies CASSLTGNTEAFF.

This clone is a singleton in its sample. This chain links TRBV6-6 with TRBJ2-1; D not certain. The germline V and J ends were trimmed by 2 bases and 6 bases, with 8 bases remaining between them. Germline V lookup: CDR1 MNHNY, CDR2 SVGAGI (reference sequence). This CDR3 spans 13 amino acids. The CDR3 DNA reads TGTGCCAGCAGTTACGGGCACGGCAATGAGCAGTTCTTC. Its translation is CASSYGHGNEQFF.

The CDR3 bases are TGTGCCAGCAGTGGGACAGAAACCCTAGCGACGCCCCAGCATTTT. This gives the protein CASSGTETLATPQHF. The chain employs TRBV6-1 and TRBJ1-5; tentatively, D is TRBD1 (6 bases). This CDR3 has 15 residues. Germline V gene data show CDR1 as MNHNS and CDR2 as SASEGT. Trimming cost V 4 bases and J 9 bases, with 19 bases left between them.

The rearrangement uses TRBV20-1 and TRBJ1-1; maybe TRBD1 (6 bases). The CDR3 extends over 11 amino acids. In germline, CDR1 is DFQATT, CDR2 SNEGSKA (reference sequence). With 3 bases removed from V and 11 bases from J, the gap between germline ends came to 13 bases. DNA for the CDR3: TGCAGTGCTAGTGGCCAGGGGACCGCTTTCTTT. The encoded protein is CSASGQGTAFF.

This chain joins TRBV7-2 and TRBJ1-2; TRBD1 is a possible D gene (5 bases). CDR1 SGHTA and CDR2 FQGNSA come from the germline V gene. Between the trimmed V and J ends, which lost 2 bases and 5 bases, there was a span of 12 bases. This CDR3 is built from 14 residues. CDR3 DNA: TGTGCCAGCAGCTTATTTCAGGGAACTTATGGCTACACCTTC. It encodes CASSLFQGTYGYTF.

The chain combines TRBV11-2 with TRBJ2-3, with TRBD1 matching 9 bases. V was pared by 2 bases and J by 0 bases, with 9 bases of the junction left unmatched. CDR1 is SGHAT and CDR2 is FQNNGV in the germline V gene. The CDR3 length is 18 residues. The CDR3 loop is CASSLRSTGGLSTDTQYF. In DNA, the CDR3 is TGTGCCAGCAGCTTAAGATCTACAGGGGGCCTCAGCACAGATACGCAGTATTTT. Looking up the rest from reference TRBV11-2 and TRBJ2-3 gives the full variable domain: EAGVAQSPRYKIIEKRQSVAFWCNPISGHATLYWYQQILGQGPKLLIQFQNNGVVDDSQLPKDRFSAERLKGVDSTLKIQPAKLEDSAVYLCASSLRSTGGLSTDTQYFGPGTRLTVL.

This chain links TRBV4-2 with TRBJ1-5; D not resolved. V lost 1 base and J 4 bases, leaving 8 bases between the germline ends. The CDR3 consists of 14 residues. Germline CDR1 LGHNA, CDR2 YNFKEQ. CDR3 in amino acids: CASSQGSGNQPQHF. DNA of the CDR3: TGTGCCAGCAGCCAAGGGAGTGGGAATCAGCCCCAGCATTTT.

The chain recombines TRBV14 with TRBJ1-6, with D uncertain. The CDR3 covers 15 residues. CDR1 and CDR2 from the germline V gene are SGHDN and FVKESK. V was trimmed by 1 base and J by 0 bases, leaving 4 bases between them. The DNA for the CDR3 is TGTGCCAGCAGCCAAGGGGGCTCCTATAATTCACCCCTCCACTTT. This codes for CASSQGGSYNSPLHF.

This chain uses TRBV14 with TRBJ1-2; D is unresolved. CDR1 SGHDN and CDR2 FVKESK come from the germline V gene. This CDR3 comprises 14 residues. With 4 bases removed from V and 0 bases from J, the gap between germline ends came to 9 bases. CDR3 sequence reads: CASSRRQANYGYTF. CDR3 DNA sequence: TGTGCCAGCAGCCGCCGGCAGGCTAACTATGGCTACACCTTC.

This clone was seen just once. The chain joins TRBV18 to TRBJ2-7; 11 nucleotides align to TRBD2. The CDR3 has 17 residues. Germline V lookup: CDR1 KGHSH, CDR2 LQKENI. With V trimmed by 2 bases and J by 5 bases, 11 bases remained unmatched. CDR3 sequence (DNA): TGTGCCAGCTCACCATTGGCACTAGCGGGAGCCGGGGACGAGCAGTACTTC. It encodes CASSPLALAGAGDEQYF. The whole variable domain, remainder taken from reference TRBV18 and TRBJ2-7, is NAGVMQNPRHLVRRRGQEARLRCSPMKGHSHVYWYRQLPEEGLKFMVYLQKENIIDESGMPKERFSAEFPKEGPSILRIQQVVRGDSAAYFCASSPLALAGAGDEQYFGPGTRLTVT.

The chain carries TRBV28 and TRBJ2-1; 15 bases are shared with TRBD2. The CDR3 spans 14 residues. V shed 5 bases, J shed 15 bases, and the junction held 8 bases outside the gene matches. Germline CDR1 is MDHEN and CDR2 is SYDVKM. The CDR3 nucleotides read TGTGCCAGCAGTCCGGGACTAGCGGGGGGACGTTGGTTCTTC. This sequence encodes CASSPGLAGGRWFF.

The chain recombines TRBV6-6 with TRBJ1-2; D is uncertain. Per the germline V gene, CDR1 is MNHNY and CDR2 is SVGAGI (reference sequence). Trimming left V 2 bases short and J 4 bases short, with 8 bases between. CDR3 length equals 13 residues. CDR3: CASSYGTVYGYTF. Written as DNA, the CDR3 is TGTGCCAGCAGTTACGGAACAGTCTATGGCTACACCTTC.

The gene calls are TRBV6-9 and TRBJ2-1; 7 nucleotides line up with TRBD1. CDR1 is MNHGY and CDR2 is SVAAGI in the germline V gene. V gave up 10 bases and J gave up 10 bases; unmatched junction bases: 19. The CDR3 runs to 15 residues. The DNA of the CDR3 is TGTGCCAACAGGGGCCGGGCTACTACCGGACGGGAGCAGTTCTTC. Translated, it gives CANRGRATTGREQFF.

This clone was detected a few times. The chain joins TRBV5-1 to TRBJ1-5; TRBD1 aligns across 7 bases. The CDR3 contains 15 residues. Germline CDR1 reads SGHRS; CDR2 reads YFSETQ. Unmatched junction bases numbered 4, after V lost 4 bases and J lost 0 bases. The CDR3 loop is CASSETGISNQPQHF. The CDR3 coding sequence is TGCGCCAGCAGCGAGACAGGGATTAGCAATCAGCCCCAGCATTTT.

The rearrangement joins TRBV5-1 to TRBJ1-1; TRBD1 matches 12 bases. This CDR3 region has 15 residues. The germline V gene has CDR1 SGHRS and CDR2 YFSETQ. Trimming at V came to 4 bases and at J to 11 bases, leaving 12 bases not matched to a gene. As DNA, the CDR3 is TGCGCCAGCAGCCCGGAGGGACAGGGGGCGCCCGCGGCTTTCTTT. Its translation: CASSPEGQGAPAAFF.

Concerning this clone: The sample holds other DNA sequences that translate to the same CDR3. The chain uses TRBV7-9 and TRBJ2-2; no clear D. Germline V gives CDR1 SEHNR, CDR2 FQNEAQ (reference sequence). Trimming took off 4 bases at V and 4 bases at J, with 4 bases between the two ends. The CDR3 spans 12 residues. The CDR3 here is CASSSPTGELFF. CDR3 sequence (DNA): TGTGCCAGCAGCTCACCCACCGGGGAGCTGTTTTTT.